These 29 T cell receptor beta chains share one sample of origin, sequenced in a study of T cells in Graves' hyperthyroidism and ophthalmopathy. The source material, RNA transcripts, was used to amplify TCR beta CDR3 regions. The HTBI primer set drove a first-round RT-PCR of the TCR CDR3. TCRdb reanalysed the multiplex PCR reads using MiXCR and keeps one entry per CDR3 protein. This table has a few hundred thousand distinct CDR3 sequences, 15% appearing once. The material sequenced was blood. The receptors were gathered from a woman aged 25 to 39 with Graves' hyperthyroidism.

In regard to this clonotype: A read error may explain this, as a much larger clone is one base away. This chain uses TRBV6-1 with TRBJ1-5, with D unresolved. CDR1 and CDR2 (germline): MNHNS, SASEGT. This CDR3 region has 18 residues. The CDR3 here is CASSLNPPTATSNQSQHF. In nucleotides, the CDR3 is TGTGCCAGCAGCCTTAATCCCCCTACAGCGACTAGCAATCAGTCCCAGCATTTT.

In its sample, this clonotype was seen a few times. The chain uses TRBV12-3 or TRBV12-4 and TRBJ2-1; D call uncertain. The CDR3 totals 15 residues. V dropped 3 bases and J dropped 4 bases, with 13 bases sitting between them. The CDR3 sequence: CASSFWATRYNEQFF. CDR3 in DNA: TGTGCCAGCAGTTTCTGGGCTACTCGGTACAATGAGCAGTTCTTC.

In this sample, this clonotype turned up many times. V usage is TRBV30 and J usage is TRBJ2-7, with TRBD1 as a possible D gene (5 bases). Looked up from germline, CDR1 is GTSNPN and CDR2 is SVGIG (reference sequence). The CDR3 has 11 amino acids. Trimming removed 2 bases at V and 7 bases at J, with 9 bases between. CDR3 DNA sequence: TGTGCCTGGAGTCAGGGATGGGAGCAGTACTTC. Protein product: CAWSQGWEQYF.

This clonotype came up a few times. The J gene is TRBJ2-1, the V gene TRBV19, with D maybe TRBD2 (6 bases). The CDR3 has 15 residues. Between the trimmed V and J ends, which lost 3 bases and 3 bases, there was a span of 12 bases. CDR1 LNHDA and CDR2 SQIVND come from the germline V gene (reference sequence). CDR3 residues: CASSISGLSYNEQFF. CDR3 sequence (DNA): TGTGCCAGTAGTATCTCGGGACTCAGCTACAATGAGCAGTTCTTC.

This clonotype was observed a handful of times. The genes are TRBV7-2 and TRBJ1-5, with a possible D match to TRBD1 (6 bases). Germline assignment: CDR1 SGHTA and CDR2 FQGNSA. This CDR3 has 15 residues. The V end was cut by 5 bases, the J end by 0 bases, with 11 bases between. The CDR3 DNA sequence: TGTGCCAGCAGCAAGACAGGAGATAGCAATCAGCCCCAGCATTTT. Amino acids: CASSKTGDSNQPQHF. The full variable domain, with the rest looked up from reference TRBV7-2 and TRBJ1-5, is GAGVSQSPSNKVTEKGKDVELRCDPISGHTALYWYRQSLGQGLEFLIYFQGNSAPDKSGLPSDRFSAERTGGSVSTLTIQRTQQEDSAVYLCASSKTGDSNQPQHFGDGTRLSIL.

This clonotype has only a few counts. V gene TRBV7-2 combines with J gene TRBJ2-2; D remains unclear. The V end was cut by 2 bases, the J end by 1 base, with 8 bases between. The CDR3 is 15 amino acids. The germline V gene has CDR1 SGHTA and CDR2 FQGNSA. Here the CDR3 DNA reads TGTGCCAGCAGCTTAAGGAGCCAGAACACCGGGGAGCTGTTTTTT. It is translated as CASSLRSQNTGELFF.

The rearrangement uses TRBV6-1 and TRBJ2-3, with TRBD1 as a possible D gene (5 bases). Trimming pared 6 bases from V and 5 bases from J, leaving 6 bases between. CDR3 size: 11 residues. CDR1 is MNHNS, CDR2 SASEGT, per germline. The CDR3 DNA follows: TGTGCCAGCAGCAGGGTAGATACGCAGTATTTT. This gives the protein CASSRVDTQYF.

There are a few counts of this clonotype. The V and J genes are TRBV28 and TRBJ2-3; TRBD2 matches at 7 bases. V was clipped by 10 bases and J by 5 bases; unmatched bases: 18. Germline V gene sequence: CDR1 MDHEN, CDR2 SYDVKM. This CDR3 region has 16 residues. The CDR3 sequence: CATLSAGVRRLDTQYF. CDR3 sequence (DNA): TGTGCCACCCTTTCGGCGGGAGTTCGGAGATTAGATACGCAGTATTTT. Full variable domain (outside the CDR3, taken from reference TRBV28 and TRBJ2-3): DVKVTQSSRYLVKRTGEKVFLECVQDMDHENMFWYRQDPGLGLRLIYFSYDVKMKEKGDIPEGYSVSREKKERFSLILESASTNQTSMYLCATLSAGVRRLDTQYFGPGTRLTVL.

This clonotype was seen many times. The V gene is TRBV3-1, the J gene TRBJ2-2; 9 bases match TRBD2. V lost 3 bases to trimming and J lost 6 bases; unmatched junction nucleotides: 5. The CDR3 length is 15 residues. The germline V gene has CDR1 LGHDT and CDR2 YNNKEL (reference sequence). As DNA, the CDR3 is TGTGCCAGCAGCCATGCCGGGACTAGCTCCGGGGAGCTGTTTTTT. Translation: CASSHAGTSSGELFF.

The rearrangement joins TRBV5-4 to TRBJ1-2, with 9 bases aligning to TRBD1. Germline CDR1 SGHNT, CDR2 YYREEE (reference sequence). The CDR3 loop spans 15 amino acids. Losses at the gene ends were 0 bases for V and 4 bases for J; bases not matched to a gene: 4. This CDR3 is CASSLGTGAVYGYTF. CDR3 in DNA: TGTGCCAGCAGCTTGGGGACAGGGGCTGTCTATGGCTACACCTTC.

V and J are TRBV12-3 or TRBV12-4 and TRBJ2-3; D is unresolved. This CDR3 comprises 12 residues. V lost 6 bases and J lost 7, with 11 bases in between. CDR3 nucleotides: TGTGCCAGCAGCCAACAATTACATACGCAGTATTTT. Its translation: CASSQQLHTQYF.

Details on this clonotype: A read error may be the cause here, since a much bigger clone is one base away. V usage is TRBV3-1 and J usage is TRBJ2-1, with D tentatively TRBD2 (5 bases). The J call may be in error: the DNA end matches TRBJ2-7 better. The CDR3 consists of 16 residues. Germline lookup yields CDR1 LGHDT and CDR2 YNNKEL (reference sequence). CDR3 residues: CASSQISAEPNNEQYF. CDR3 in DNA: TGTGCCAGCAGCCAGATTAGCGCAGAGCCCAACAATGAGCAGTACTTC.

The chain combines TRBV20-1 with TRBJ1-5, with 7 bases matching TRBD1. This CDR3 is built from 15 residues. Germline CDR1 and CDR2: DFQATT and SNEGSKA (reference sequence). Trimming removed 0 bases from V and 7 bases from J; junction bases left unmatched: 9. The CDR3 DNA sequence: TGCAGTGCTAGAGATCAGAACAGGGGAAGGCAGCCCCAGCATTTT. Translation: CSARDQNRGRQPQHF.

This clonotype was seen a few times. The V gene is TRBV12-3 or TRBV12-4, the J gene TRBJ1-6; 7 bases map to TRBD1. This CDR3 has 14 amino acids. The junction had 4 bases not matched to a gene; V was cut back by 6 bases and J by 5 bases. The CDR3 loop reads CASSTGVNNSPLHF. CDR3 bases: TGTGCCAGCAGCACAGGGGTGAATAATTCACCCCTCCACTTT.

This clonotype was recorded many times. The rearrangement uses TRBV20-1 and TRBJ2-3, with D possibly being TRBD1 (6 bases). The germline V gene has CDR1 DFQATT and CDR2 SNEGSKA (reference sequence). The CDR3 has 14 residues. V lost 1 base, J lost 2 bases, and 10 bases lay in between. The CDR3 nucleotides are TGCAGTGCTAGAGTACAGGGAAACACAGATACGCAGTATTTT. Protein product: CSARVQGNTDTQYF.

This clonotype came up many times. V and J are TRBV28 and TRBJ1-1, with D possibly matching TRBD1 (6 bases). CDR3 length: 17 amino acids. Germline CDR1 is MDHEN and CDR2 is SYDVKM. V was cut by 5 bases and J by 0 bases, with 19 bases left in between. The CDR3 protein is CASSPPLGGGVNTEAFF. CDR3 coding DNA: TGTGCCAGCAGTCCGCCCCTAGGGGGGGGGGTGAACACTGAAGCTTTCTTT.

With regard to this clonotype: This sequence may be a read error, since a much larger clone differs from it by one base. The CDR3 DNA sequence: TGTGCCGGCAGTTTTGACCCTAGAACTCGACGGCTACCTATAAGCAATCAGCCCCAGCATTTT. Encoded protein: CAGSFDPRTRRLPISNQPQHF. This chain links TRBV27 with TRBJ1-5; D not resolved. The CDR3 is made up of 21 amino acids. CDR1 and CDR2 from the germline V gene are MNHEY and SMNVEV (reference sequence).

The sample holds many counts of this clonotype. The chain combines TRBV3-1 with TRBJ2-1, with 9 bases identical to TRBD1. With V trimmed by 1 base and J by 6 bases, 13 bases remained unmatched. The germline gives CDR1 LGHDT, CDR2 YNNKEL (reference sequence). The CDR3 loop spans 18 amino acids. This CDR3 is CASSQGTNTGGSGNEQFF. CDR3 in DNA: TGTGCCAGCAGCCAAGGAACAAATACAGGGGGCTCTGGCAATGAGCAGTTCTTC.

This clonotype was seen a handful of times. V and J are TRBV20-1 and TRBJ2-7, with D possibly TRBD2 on 5 matching bases. Germline loops: CDR1 DFQATT, CDR2 SNEGSKA (reference sequence). The CDR3 totals 15 residues. V was shortened by 0 bases and J by 1 base, with 13 bases between the two germline ends. The CDR3 protein is CSARDPRRDSYEQYF. The CDR3 DNA sequence: TGCAGTGCTAGAGATCCCCGACGGGATTCCTACGAGCAGTACTTC.

This clonotype was found a few times. This rearrangement joins TRBV5-1 to TRBJ1-4, with D possibly TRBD1 on 5 matching bases. Germline V CDR1 and CDR2: SGHRS, YFSETQ. This CDR3 region has 15 residues. V lost 0 bases, J lost 2 bases, and 8 bases lay in between. The CDR3 here is CASSLDGTTNEKLFF. CDR3 DNA sequence: TGCGCCAGCAGCTTGGACGGGACTACTAATGAAAAACTGTTTTTT.

This clonotype was detected many times. The chain employs TRBV20-1 and TRBJ1-5; tentatively, D is TRBD1 (5 bases). The V end was cut by 3 bases, the J end by 2 bases, with 14 bases between. Germline V lookup: CDR1 DFQATT, CDR2 SNEGSKA (reference sequence). This CDR3 has 15 amino acids. CDR3 sequence reads: CSARGGGSRNQPQHF. The DNA of the CDR3 is TGCAGTGCTAGGGGTGGGGGGTCACGCAATCAGCCCCAGCATTTT.

V is TRBV7-2 and J is TRBJ2-2, with D unresolved. The CDR3 spans 12 residues. Germline V CDR1 and CDR2: SGHTA, FQGNSA. V shed 1 base and J shed 7 bases, with 4 bases lying between them. The CDR3 loop reads CASSLEVGELFF. In DNA, the CDR3 is TGTGCCAGCAGCTTAGAGGTCGGGGAGCTGTTTTTT. The variable domain in full, completed from reference TRBV7-2 and TRBJ2-2, reads GAGVSQSPSNKVTEKGKDVELRCDPISGHTALYWYRQSLGQGLEFLIYFQGNSAPDKSGLPSDRFSAERTGGSVSTLTIQRTQQEDSAVYLCASSLEVGELFFGEGSRLTVL.

This clonotype was detected ten times or more. V gene TRBV2 combines with J gene TRBJ1-5, with a tentative D call TRBD1 (6 bases). Looked up from germline, CDR1 is SNHLY and CDR2 is FYNNEI. There are 14 residues in the CDR3. V lost 6 bases to trimming and J lost 6 bases, with 15 bases between them. CDR3 coding DNA: TGTGCCAGCAGCGCTACAGGGAGGGTTCAGCCCCAGCATTTT. Amino acids: CASSATGRVQPQHF.

This clonotype was observed a handful of times. The chain uses TRBV7-9 and TRBJ2-7; tentative D call: TRBD2 (6 bases). Germline loops: CDR1 SEHNR, CDR2 FQNEAQ (reference sequence). V shed 4 bases and J shed 4 bases, with 17 bases lying between them. CDR3 length: 15 amino acids. The CDR3 region is CASSSPDLGGYEQYF. In DNA form, the CDR3 reads TGTGCCAGCAGCTCCCCAGACCTGGGGGGATACGAGCAGTACTTC. The whole variable domain, remainder taken from reference TRBV7-9 and TRBJ2-7, is DTGVSQNPRHKITKRGQNVTFRCDPISEHNRLYWYRQTLGQGPEFLTYFQNEAQLEKSRLLSDRFSAERPKGSFSTLEIQRTEQGDSAMYLCASSSPDLGGYEQYFGPGTRLTVT.

The rearrangement joins TRBV29-1 to TRBJ1-2; weak D call: TRBD1 (6 bases). The V gene lost 5 bases and the J gene lost 7 bases, with 14 bases spanning the gap. There are 12 residues in the CDR3. Germline values: CDR1 SQVTM, CDR2 ANQGSEA. The DNA for the CDR3 is TGCAGCGTTCCCCGGGACATTCGTGGCTACACCTTC. Translation gives CSVPRDIRGYTF.

This clonotype was recorded at least ten times. In nucleotides, the CDR3 is TGCAGCTTACTAGCGGGACGGGGGAATGAGCAGTTCTTC. Its protein is CSLLAGRGNEQFF. This chain uses TRBV20-1 with TRBJ2-1; 10 nucleotides match TRBD2. CDR3 length: 13 amino acids. The germline V gene has CDR1 DFQATT and CDR2 SNEGSKA (reference sequence).

A few counts support this clonotype. The chain uses TRBV2 and TRBJ2-2; 11 nucleotides line up with TRBD2. V shed 9 bases, J shed 1 base, and the junction held 1 base outside the gene matches. CDR1 and CDR2 (germline): SNHLY, FYNNEI. The CDR3 contains 14 residues. The CDR3 loop reads CARGTSGNTGELFF. CDR3 coding DNA: TGTGCCAGAGGGACTAGCGGGAACACCGGGGAGCTGTTTTTT.

This clonotype was seen a handful of times. V gene TRBV27 combines with J gene TRBJ2-3, with D possibly being TRBD1 or TRBD2 (5 bases each). CDR3 size: 15 residues. The V gene's germline CDR1 is MNHEY and CDR2 SMNVEV (reference sequence). The germline V and J ends were trimmed by 6 bases and 0 bases, with 13 bases remaining between them. CDR3 residues: CASRSKGRSTDTQYF. CDR3 in DNA: TGTGCCAGCAGGTCCAAGGGACGTAGCACAGATACGCAGTATTTT.

The CDR3 DNA follows: TGTGCCAGCAGGAAACTAGCGGGAAATAACGAGCAGTACTTC. Protein: CASRKLAGNNEQYF. J is TRBJ2-7 and V is TRBV27; TRBD2 agrees at 10 bases. V lost 6 bases to trimming and J lost 5 bases; unmatched junction nucleotides: 7. Germline V lookup: CDR1 MNHEY, CDR2 SMNVEV (reference sequence). This CDR3 has 14 amino acids.